Listed below are T cell receptor beta chains from one sample, sequenced in a study of blood T cell repertoires in COVID-19. Clones were sequenced by immunoSEQ multiplex PCR, and TCRdb holds only the in-frame ones, with some missing. The sample gives about 150,000 clones, about 82% of which show up once; around 6.6% is in the top ten. Sequencing was done on a sample of peripheral blood. The receptors were sampled from a man between 50 and 59 years old with active or convalescent COVID-19. Each CDR3 is given with its conserved first and last residue. The D gene is left open where the match is weak. Expanded clones are given a class, and other clones once, few, many or no size at all.

J gene | clone size | CDR3 length | V gene | D gene | CDR3 protein | CDR3 DNA
TRBJ2-5 | . | 17 | TRBV25-1 | TRBD2 | CASSEPWWTSGQETQYF | TGTGCCAGCAGTGAACCCTGGTGGACTAGCGGCCAAGAGACCCAGTACTTC
TRBJ1-5 | . | 15 | TRBV9 | . | CASSVGQGSNQPQHF | TGTGCCAGCAGCGTAGGCCAGGGAAGCAATCAGCCCCAGCATTTT
TRBJ2-1 | . | 15 | TRBV6-4 | . | CASSGEQGPYNEQFF | TGTGCCAGCAGTGGAGAACAGGGCCCCTACAATGAGCAGTTCTTC
TRBJ2-5 | . | 14 | TRBV10-3 | TRBD1 | CAIRTGTGQETQYF | TGTGCCATCAGGACAGGGACAGGACAAGAGACCCAGTACTTC
TRBJ2-5 | . | 14 | TRBV11-2 | . | CASSIQGLQETQYF | TGTGCCAGCAGCATACAGGGCCTCCAAGAGACCCAGTACTTC
TRBJ1-5 | . | 14 | TRBV4-1 | . | CASSPDWLGQPQHF | TGCGCCAGCAGCCCGGACTGGCTAGGTCAGCCCCAGCATTTT
TRBJ1-1 | . | 14 | TRBV9 | TRBD1 | CASSARQGGTEAFF | TGTGCCAGCAGCGCAAGACAGGGAGGCACTGAAGCTTTCTTT
TRBJ1-1 | . | 14 | TRBV7-9 | . | CASSLAGRNTEAFF | TGTGCCAGCAGCTTAGCTGGCAGGAACACTGAAGCTTTCTTT
TRBJ1-4 | few | 13 | TRBV30 | TRBD1 | CAWRTGGIEKLFF | TGTGCCTGGCGGACAGGGGGTATTGAAAAACTGTTTTTT
TRBJ2-2 | . | 15 | TRBV24-1 | . | CATSDHGFSTGELFF | TGTGCCACCAGTGATCACGGGTTTTCCACCGGGGAGCTGTTTTTT
TRBJ2-1 | few | 11 | TRBV12-3/TRBV12-4 | . | CASSFLDEQFF | TGTGCCAGCAGTTTCTTAGATGAGCAGTTCTTC
TRBJ2-3 | . | 15 | TRBV11-2 | . | CASSAGRGGTDTQYF | TGTGCCAGCAGCGCTGGACGAGGAGGGACAGATACGCAGTATTTT
TRBJ2-2 | . | 13 | TRBV6-5 | TRBD1 | CASKGQRAGELFF | TGTGCCAGCAAGGGACAGAGGGCCGGGGAGCTGTTTTTT
TRBJ1-2 | . | 13 | TRBV27 | . | CASRTSSNYGYTF | TGTGCCAGCAGGACAAGTTCTAACTATGGCTACACCTTC
TRBJ2-5 | . | 15 | TRBV6-6 | TRBD1 | CASSHRGLGGPTQYF | TGTGCCAGCAGTCACAGGGGGCTTGGTGGGCCTACCCAGTACTTC
TRBJ1-2 | . | 13 | TRBV19 | . | CASSNVGDSGYTF | TGTGCCAGTAGTAATGTCGGAGACTCCGGCTACACCTTC
TRBJ2-5 | once | 12 | TRBV30 | TRBD2 | CAWRSGRGTQYF | TGTGCCTGGCGGAGCGGGAGAGGGACCCAGTACTTC
TRBJ2-7 | . | 15 | TRBV5-5 | . | CASSLGGTNSYEQYF | TGTGCCAGCAGCTTGGGGGGGACAAACTCCTACGAGCAGTACTTC
TRBJ2-2 | . | 15 | TRBV18 | . | CASSPMYGVSGELFF | TGTGCCAGCTCACCAATGTACGGGGTATCCGGGGAGCTGTTTTTT
TRBJ1-2 | . | 15 | TRBV29-1 | . | CSVGGEGRLRHGYTF | TGCAGCGTTGGGGGGGAAGGACGCTTGAGGCATGGCTACACCTTC
TRBJ1-2 | . | 16 | TRBV28 | TRBD1 | CASSLGPRGQDYGYTF | TGTGCCAGCAGTTTAGGCCCCAGGGGGCAGGACTATGGCTACACCTTC
TRBJ1-1 | . | 14 | TRBV2 | . | CASSVKGPNTEAFF | TGTGCCAGCAGTGTCAAGGGGCCGAACACTGAAGCTTTCTTT
TRBJ1-1 | . | 14 | TRBV6-2/TRBV6-3 | TRBD1 | CASSSYRGNTEAFF | TGTGCCAGCAGTTCATACAGGGGGAACACTGAAGCTTTCTTT
TRBJ2-1 | once | 13 | TRBV5-1 | . | CASSSGQVNEQFF | TGCGCCAGCAGCTCCGGACAAGTCAATGAGCAGTTCTTC
TRBJ2-7 | . | 16 | TRBV28 | TRBD2 | CASSLPPRGGGREQYF | TGTGCCAGCAGTTTACCCCCCCGTGGCGGGGGTCGCGAGCAGTACTTC
TRBJ1-4 | . | 16 | TRBV7-2 | TRBD1 | CASSPGRGITNEKLFF | TGTGCCAGCAGCCCCGGCAGGGGGATCACTAATGAAAAACTGTTTTTT
TRBJ2-7 | . | 14 | TRBV27 | . | CASSLQGSSYEQYF | TGTGCCAGCAGTTTGCAGGGGAGCTCCTACGAGCAGTACTTC
TRBJ1-2 | few | 13 | TRBV27 | TRBD1 | CASSRTGVYGYTF | TGTGCCAGCAGTCGCACAGGGGTATATGGCTACACCTTC
TRBJ2-7 | . | 11 | TRBV20-1 | TRBD2 | CSARASGEQYF | TGCAGTGCTAGAGCTAGCGGGGAGCAGTACTTC
TRBJ1-4 | . | 15 | TRBV5-1 | . | CASSQTGVRSEKLFF | TGCGCCAGCAGCCAGACGGGGGTTCGCAGTGAAAAACTGTTTTTT
TRBJ2-7 | . | 17 | TRBV28 | TRBD1 | CASSSYPGTGGSYEQYF | TGTGCCAGCAGTTCCTATCCCGGGACAGGGGGCTCCTACGAGCAGTACTTC
TRBJ1-2 | . | 14 | TRBV27 | TRBD1 | CASSSGTGHYGYTF | TGTGCCAGCAGTTCAGGGACAGGTCATTATGGCTACACCTTC
TRBJ1-5 | . | 15 | TRBV2 | TRBD1 | CASKGTAPRDQPQHF | TGTGCCAGCAAGGGGACAGCCCCTCGGGATCAGCCCCAGCATTTT
TRBJ2-7 | once | 13 | TRBV28 | . | CASTDSSSYEQYF | TGTGCCAGTACAGATTCTTCATCCTACGAGCAGTACTTC
TRBJ1-2 | . | 15 | TRBV18 | TRBD1 | CASSPPGTGSVGYTF | TGTGCCAGCTCACCACCGGGGACAGGTTCGGTTGGCTACACCTTC
TRBJ2-1 | . | 16 | TRBV4-3 | TRBD2 | CASSQDTTSGRNEQFF | TGCGCCAGCAGCCAAGATACAACTAGCGGGAGGAATGAGCAGTTCTTC
TRBJ2-7 | . | 15 | TRBV7-9 | TRBD2 | CASIPGQREVHEQYF | TGTGCCAGCATTCCAGGTCAGCGGGAGGTCCACGAGCAGTACTTC
TRBJ2-7 | . | 17 | TRBV7-2 | . | CASSLWSGQRNSYEQYF | TGTGCCAGCAGCCTATGGTCGGGACAAAGGAACTCCTACGAGCAGTACTTC
TRBJ2-2 | . | 14 | TRBV6-5 | . | CATVGLANTGELFF | TGTGCCACCGTCGGACTGGCCAACACCGGGGAGCTGTTTTTT
TRBJ2-1 | . | 14 | TRBV4-3 | . | CASSQERAYNEQFF | TGCGCCAGCAGCCAAGAGCGGGCGTACAATGAGCAGTTCTTC
TRBJ1-5 | once | 13 | TRBV7-9 | . | CASSGTGNQPQHF | TGTGCCAGCAGCGGCACAGGGAATCAGCCCCAGCATTTT
TRBJ1-4 | . | 14 | TRBV25-1 | TRBD1 | CASSALGDSEKLFF | TGTGCCAGCAGTGCCCTCGGGGACAGTGAAAAACTGTTTTTT
TRBJ1-5 | . | 15 | TRBV28 | TRBD1 | CASTWGQANNQPQHF | TGTGCCAGCACCTGGGGACAGGCCAACAATCAGCCCCAGCATTTT
TRBJ2-2 | . | 15 | TRBV15 | . | CATSRGQARTGELFF | TGTGCCACCAGCAGAGGCCAGGCCCGGACCGGGGAGCTGTTTTTT
TRBJ2-3 | . | 14 | TRBV10-1 | . | CASPRQNYTDTQYF | TGCGCCAGTCCCCGACAGAATTACACAGATACGCAGTATTTT